This entry concerns a single T cell receptor (beta chain). The sample carries other DNA sequences with the same CDR3. CDR3 length: 15 residues. V was clipped by 2 bases and J by 0 bases; unmatched bases: 3. Per germline, CDR1 MNHNS and CDR2 SASEGT. The data stem from a study of T cell changes during pregnancy in multiple sclerosis. Assay: immunoSEQ multiplex PCR; the TCRdb copy retains only in-frame clones and omits some. Of 30,000 or so clones listed, roughly 87% were seen once; the top ten hold 5.1%. The source material was CD8+ T cells from peripheral blood mononuclear cells, sampled in the first trimester of pregnancy. The chain recombines TRBV6-1 with TRBJ2-7; 8 positions agree with TRBD2. The source of this sequence is a female donor with multiple sclerosis, enrolled in a pregnancy study. CDR3 residues: CASSERAGGSYEQYF. The CDR3 region has the DNA TGTGCCAGCAGTGAAAGGGCGGGAGGCTCCTACGAGCAGTACTTC.